Below are 29 T cell receptor beta chains sequenced from a single sample in a study of blood T cells in healthy people across ages. Primers used in a second PCR of about 7 to 11 cycles were a sample-barcoded 5' primer and a J-beta primer mix. TCRdb re-derived calls from the 5' RACE reads in MiXCR, one entry per CDR3 protein. The sample has some 550,000 distinct CDR3 sequences, around 48% seen once; the top ten hold about 22%. Sequencing was carried out using blood. The receptors derive from an elderly man in good health.

In DNA form, the CDR3 reads TGCGCCAGCAGGGAAACAGGGCGCGGGATGAACACTGAAGCTTTCTTT. This encodes CASRETGRGMNTEAFF. The chain links TRBV5-1 to TRBJ1-1, with D perhaps matching TRBD1 (6 bases). The CDR3 is 16 residues long. Germline V gene data show CDR1 as SGHRS and CDR2 as YFSETQ. With 5 bases removed from V and 0 bases from J, the gap between germline ends came to 17 bases.

The gene calls are TRBV5-1 and TRBJ2-4; 8 nucleotides match TRBD1. The J call is doubtful: the DNA matches TRBJ2-7 better. The CDR3 has 15 residues. Germline CDR1 reads SGHRS; CDR2 reads YFSETQ. The CDR3 nucleotides read TGCGCCAGCAGCCCCACCCAGGGGGCATCCTACGAGCAGTACTTC. Its translation is CASSPTQGASYEQYF.

The chain joins TRBV7-8 to TRBJ2-4; 10 bases map to TRBD2. This CDR3 comprises 17 residues. CDR1 SGHVS and CDR2 FQNEAQ come from the germline V gene. V shed 5 bases and J 13 bases; nucleotides not matched to a gene: 20. The DNA for the CDR3 is TGTGCCAGCAGCCCGGGGACTAGCGCGGAAAACTACAATGAGCAGTACTTC. Protein: CASSPGTSAENYNEQYF.

The chain couples TRBV6-6 to TRBJ2-5, with 7 bases that match TRBD1. This CDR3 spans 16 amino acids. CDR1 and CDR2 (germline): MNHNY, SVGAGI (reference sequence). The V segment lost 8 bases and the J segment 5 bases; nucleotides outside the gene matches: 17. CDR3 nucleotides: TGTGCCAGCTCCCCCCACCTCACAGGGGCCGGGGAGACCCAGTACTTC. It encodes CASSPHLTGAGETQYF.

This clonotype was found a few times. The rearrangement uses TRBV6-2 or TRBV6-3 and TRBJ2-1; tentative D call: TRBD2 (7 bases). The CDR3 totals 15 residues. The ends were cut back, 4 bases at V and 2 bases at J, with 12 bases in the middle. Germline V CDR1 and CDR2: MNHEY, SVGEGT. CDR3 sequence reads: CASSLRGATYNEQFF. The CDR3 DNA follows: TGTGCCAGCAGTTTACGGGGGGCAACCTACAATGAGCAGTTCTTC.

The chain joins TRBV20-1 to TRBJ2-1; D remains ambiguous. V was trimmed by 6 bases and J by 4 bases, leaving 13 bases between them. Germline CDR1 is DFQATT and CDR2 is SNEGSKA (reference sequence). This CDR3 comprises 13 residues. DNA of the CDR3: TGCAGTGCCCAGTGGACCACATACAATGAGCAGTTCTTC. Encoded protein: CSAQWTTYNEQFF.

The gene calls are TRBV27 and TRBJ2-7; TRBD1 aligns across 10 bases. J gave up 2 bases and V 8 bases, and 6 bases lay outside the gene matches. Germline CDR1 is MNHEY and CDR2 is SMNVEV (reference sequence). The CDR3 loop spans 14 amino acids. In DNA, the CDR3 is TGTGCCAGCGGAGACAGGGGGCCCCCCTACGAGCAGTACTTC. It encodes CASGDRGPPYEQYF.

CDR3 residues: CASSLAVPPYNEQFF. The CDR3, as DNA: TGTGCCAGCAGTTTAGCTGTACCACCTTACAATGAGCAGTTCTTC. The chain combines TRBV12-3 or TRBV12-4 with TRBJ2-1; no clear D gene. V was clipped by 0 bases and J by 4 bases, with 10 bases between them. CDR3 size: 15 residues.

This chain connects TRBV6-6 to TRBJ2-5; D gene uncertain. Germline CDR1 and CDR2: MNHNY and SVGAGI (reference sequence). This CDR3 comprises 13 residues. Trimming pared 0 bases from V and 11 bases from J, leaving 13 bases between. CDR3 nucleotides: TGTGCCAGCAGTTACTCGGGAAGCAATGAGCAGTACTTC. Its translation is CASSYSGSNEQYF.

This chain joins TRBV7-9 and TRBJ1-4; D is possibly TRBD1 (5 bases). This CDR3 is built from 15 residues. The germline V gene has CDR1 SEHNR and CDR2 FQNEAQ (reference sequence). V lost 3 bases and J 4 bases, leaving 12 bases between the germline ends. CDR3 sequence (DNA): TGTGCCAGCAGCTTCTCGACAGCCTTTAATGAAAAACTGTTTTTT. This translates into CASSFSTAFNEKLFF. The entire variable domain, with the rest obtained from reference TRBV7-9 and TRBJ1-4, is as follows: DTGVSQNPRHKITKRGQNVTFRCDPISEHNRLYWYRQTLGQGPEFLTYFQNEAQLEKSRLLSDRFSAERPKGSFSTLEIQRTEQGDSAMYLCASSFSTAFNEKLFFGSGTQLSVL.

The chain employs TRBV2 and TRBJ2-3; D possibly corresponds to TRBD1 (5 bases). CDR1 and CDR2 from the germline V gene are SNHLY and FYNNEI. The CDR3 totals 13 residues. Trimming shortened V by 3 bases and J by 5 bases, and 9 bases separated the two germline ends. CDR3 amino acids: CASSDRAGDTQYF. Written as DNA, the CDR3 is TGTGCCAGCAGTGACAGGGCTGGAGATACGCAGTATTTT.

The chain uses TRBV6-6 and TRBJ2-7; 10 nucleotides match TRBD1. Trimming at V came to 6 bases and at J to 2 bases, leaving 7 bases not matched to a gene. The CDR3 covers 15 residues. Germline assignment: CDR1 MNHNY and CDR2 SVGAGI (reference sequence). CDR3: CASRGETGGTYEQYF. The DNA for the CDR3 is TGTGCCAGCAGGGGGGAGACAGGGGGCACCTACGAGCAGTACTTC.

This clonotype was seen a few times. J is TRBJ1-4 and V is TRBV6-5; 7 nucleotides line up with TRBD1. Germline CDR1 is MNHEY and CDR2 is SVGAGI. The length of the CDR3 is 15 residues. J was trimmed by 8 bases and V by 4 bases; bases with no gene match: 10. This CDR3 reads CASSSRRGLEEKLFF. DNA of the CDR3: TGTGCCAGCAGTTCCCGGAGGGGGCTGGAGGAAAAACTGTTTTTT.

This clonotype was found a few times. Given a much more abundant clone one base away, this may be a read error. The chain joins TRBV13 to TRBJ2-1; 8 nucleotides match TRBD1. Germline values: CDR1 PRHDT, CDR2 FYEKMQ (reference sequence). With 1 base clipped from V and 2 bases from J, the junction kept 1 base outside the gene matches. The CDR3 contains 15 residues. CDR3 amino acids: CASSLEQGAYNEQFF. The CDR3 coding sequence is TGTGCCAGCAGCTTAGAACAGGGGGCCTACAATGAGCAGTTCTTC.

This clonotype was found a few times. The genes are TRBV21-1 and TRBJ1-2. TRBV21-1 is recorded as a pseudogene. The CDR3 has 14 residues. The CDR3 DNA sequence: TGTGCCAGCAGCAAAGGGAAGGGTATCTATGGCTACACCTTC. Its protein product is CASSKGKGIYGYTF.

The chain links TRBV20-1 to TRBJ2-1; no firm D call. Germline values: CDR1 DFQATT, CDR2 SNEGSKA (reference sequence). The CDR3 sequence is 11 residues long. V was pared by 0 bases and J by 10 bases, with 7 bases between. The CDR3 loop is CSARDWTEQFF. In DNA form, the CDR3 reads TGCAGTGCTAGAGATTGGACCGAGCAGTTCTTC.

The chain links TRBV5-1 to TRBJ2-5, with 7 positions matching TRBD2. The CDR3 length is 14 residues. CDR1 is SGHRS and CDR2 is YFSETQ in the germline V gene. J gave up 1 base and V 4 bases, and 4 bases lay outside the gene matches. The CDR3 sequence is CASSPGTTQETQYF. DNA for the CDR3: TGCGCCAGCAGCCCTGGGACTACCCAAGAGACCCAGTACTTC.

The chain couples TRBV5-1 to TRBJ2-7, with 7 bases lining up with TRBD2. The CDR3 is 15 amino acids. Germline V gene data show CDR1 as SGHRS and CDR2 as YFSETQ. V lost 0 bases, J lost 5 bases, and 8 bases stayed unmatched. In nucleotides, the CDR3 is TGCGCCAGCAGCTTGGCCGCGGGAGCCCTGGACGAGCAGTACTTC. Amino acid sequence: CASSLAAGALDEQYF. Complete variable domain (other parts from reference TRBV5-1 and TRBJ2-7): KAGVTQTPRYLIKTRGQQVTLSCSPISGHRSVSWYQQTPGQGLQFLFEYFSETQRNKGNFPGRFSGRQFSNSRSEMNVSTLELGDSALYLCASSLAAGALDEQYFGPGTRLTVT.

This clonotype was detected once. V and J are TRBV20-1 and TRBJ1-1, with TRBD1 as a possible D gene (6 bases). The CDR3 covers 15 residues. Deletions cut 0 bases from V and 1 base from J, with 12 bases between. CDR1 and CDR2 from the germline V gene are DFQATT and SNEGSKA (reference sequence). The CDR3 nucleotides read TGCAGTGCTAGAGATGGGGGCAGGACGAACACTGAAGCTTTCTTT. Amino acids: CSARDGGRTNTEAFF.

V is TRBV5-1 and J is TRBJ2-5, with 9 nucleotides matching TRBD1. CDR1 is SGHRS, CDR2 YFSETQ, per germline. The CDR3 runs 17 residues. V shed 0 bases and J 4 bases; nucleotides not matched to a gene: 10. The CDR3 here is CASSLEPNRGPRETQYF. CDR3 in DNA: TGCGCCAGCAGCTTGGAGCCCAACAGGGGGCCGAGAGAGACCCAGTACTTC.

The sample holds a few counts of this clonotype. The V and J genes are TRBV7-9 and TRBJ1-4; 8 nucleotides line up with TRBD1. CDR3 length: 15 residues. CDR1 is SEHNR and CDR2 is FQNEAQ in the germline V gene (reference sequence). V was pared by 3 bases and J by 5 bases, with 5 bases of the junction left unmatched. The CDR3 bases are TGTGCCAGCAGCTTTCAGGGGGCTGGAAATGAAAAACTGTTTTTT. Translating gives CASSFQGAGNEKLFF.

The chain recombines TRBV21-1 with TRBJ2-5; no DNA check was done on the table's D call, TRBD1. TRBV21-1 is termed a pseudogene. This CDR3 has 18 residues. This chain's CDR3 is CASSKALGGGADQETQYF. The CDR3 DNA follows: TGTGCCAGCAGCAAAGCGCTTGGGGGCGGGGCGGACCAAGAGACCCAGTACTTC.

The chain carries TRBV6-5 and TRBJ2-1, with D uncertain. Trimming removed 6 bases at V and 4 bases at J, with 13 bases between. Per germline, CDR1 MNHEY and CDR2 SVGAGI. There are 14 residues in the CDR3. Here the CDR3 reads CASSPQGRYNEQFF. DNA for the CDR3: TGTGCCAGCAGCCCCCAAGGACGGTACAATGAGCAGTTCTTC.

The chain uses TRBV6-5 and TRBJ2-5, with TRBD1 as a possible D gene (6 bases). Trimming removed 7 bases at V and 7 bases at J, with 19 bases between. The CDR3 sequence is 14 residues long. Germline V gene lookup returns CDR1 MNHEY and CDR2 SVGAGI. The chain's CDR3 is CASTRDTRGGTQYF. Here the CDR3 DNA reads TGTGCCAGCACTCGGGACACTCGTGGGGGGACCCAGTACTTC.

The chain combines TRBV4-2 with TRBJ1-5, with 11 bases lining up with TRBD1. Germline CDR1 reads LGHNA; CDR2 reads YNFKEQ. CDR3 size: 17 residues. The J segment lost 3 bases and the V segment lost 0 bases, leaving 4 bases of the junction unmatched. CDR3 DNA: TGTGCCAGCAGCCAAGACGGACAGGGGGCCTTCAATCAGCCCCAGCATTTT. Amino acids: CASSQDGQGAFNQPQHF.

The V call is TRBV7-9, the J call TRBJ2-3; D is possibly TRBD1 (5 bases). Germline-derived CDR1 and CDR2 are SEHNR and FQNEAQ (reference sequence). Trimming removed 5 bases from V and 5 bases from J, with 14 bases in between. This CDR3 has 14 residues. CDR3 protein: CASSIQGIEDTQYF. DNA of the CDR3: TGTGCCAGCAGCATCCAGGGCATAGAAGATACGCAGTATTTT.

This clonotype has a handful of counts. The chain carries TRBV7-2 and TRBJ2-7; D is unclear. Per germline, CDR1 SGHTA and CDR2 FQGNSA. The CDR3 spans 13 residues. Trimming pared 2 bases from V and 3 bases from J, leaving 8 bases between. The CDR3: CASSLNNFYEQYF. The CDR3 DNA sequence: TGTGCCAGCAGCTTAAATAACTTCTACGAGCAGTACTTC.

The chain has TRBV24-1 and TRBJ2-5; 7 positions agree with TRBD1. There are 13 residues in the CDR3. With V trimmed by 4 bases and J by 2 bases, 0 bases remained unmatched. Per the germline V gene, CDR1 is KGHDR and CDR2 is SFDVKD. The DNA of the CDR3 is TGTGCCACCAGTGAGACAGGGCAAGAGACCCAGTACTTC. The encoded protein is CATSETGQETQYF.

The V call is TRBV5-1, the J call TRBJ2-1; 11 bases are a match to TRBD1. Trimming cost V 4 bases and J 3 bases; bases outside gene matches: 6. The CDR3 sequence is 16 residues long. Looked up from germline, CDR1 is SGHRS and CDR2 is YFSETQ. The DNA of the CDR3 is TGCGCCAGCAGCCCAGCCGGGACAGGGGGCTACAATGAGCAGTTCTTC. Its translation: CASSPAGTGGYNEQFF. Filled out from reference TRBV5-1 and TRBJ2-1, the complete variable domain reads KAGVTQTPRYLIKTRGQQVTLSCSPISGHRSVSWYQQTPGQGLQFLFEYFSETQRNKGNFPGRFSGRQFSNSRSEMNVSTLELGDSALYLCASSPAGTGGYNEQFFGPGTRLTVL.